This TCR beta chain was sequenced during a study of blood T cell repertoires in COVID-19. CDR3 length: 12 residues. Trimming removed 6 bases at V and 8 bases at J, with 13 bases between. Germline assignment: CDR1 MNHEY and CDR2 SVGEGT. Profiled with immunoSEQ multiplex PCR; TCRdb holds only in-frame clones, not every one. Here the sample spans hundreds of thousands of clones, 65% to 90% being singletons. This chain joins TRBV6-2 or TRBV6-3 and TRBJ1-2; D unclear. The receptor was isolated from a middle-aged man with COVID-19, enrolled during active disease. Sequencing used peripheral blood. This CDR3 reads CASSAVMLGYTF. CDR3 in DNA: TGTGCCAGCAGCGCGGTGATGCTGGGCTACACCTTC.